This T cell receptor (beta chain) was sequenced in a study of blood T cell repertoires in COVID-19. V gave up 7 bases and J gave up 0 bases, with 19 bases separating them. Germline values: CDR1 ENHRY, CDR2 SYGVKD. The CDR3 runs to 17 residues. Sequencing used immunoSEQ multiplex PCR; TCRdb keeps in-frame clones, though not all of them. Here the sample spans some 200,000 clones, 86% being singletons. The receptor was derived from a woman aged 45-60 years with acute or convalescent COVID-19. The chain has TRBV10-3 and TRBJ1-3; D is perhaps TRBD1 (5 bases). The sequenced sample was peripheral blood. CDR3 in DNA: TGTGCCATCAAAAGTAGTTTAACAGGCTTCTCTGGAAACACCATATATTTT. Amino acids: CAIKSSLTGFSGNTIYF.